What follows describes a single TCR beta chain. The antigen is undetermined. Sequenced by immunoSEQ multiplex PCR; TCRdb stores in-frame clones only, minus some. The sample yields millions of clones, approximately 90% seen once. Donors comprised healthy HIV-negative adults lacking recent acute infections or vaccinations. Splitting the CD4+ cells yielded a CD45RA+ naive subset and a CD45RA-negative memory subset. These data belong to a study of shared clonotypes between healthy human individuals. The V gene lost 2 bases and the J gene lost 1 base, with 11 bases spanning the gap. The CDR3 consists of 16 residues. Per germline, CDR1 ENHRY and CDR2 SYGVKD. Study outcomes and limitations: A generally larger estimated richness was seen in naive subsets than in memory subsets.

The V call is TRBV10-3, the J call TRBJ2-2; perhaps TRBD2 as D (5 bases). The specimen was naive CD4+ T cells sorted from blood. Subset specified: CD45RA+ positively selected. This TCR was recovered from a young man in good health. CDR3 protein: CAISEITSGNTGELFF. The CDR3 DNA is TGTGCCATCAGTGAGATAACTAGTGGGAACACCGGGGAGCTGTTTTTT.